The present TCR beta chain was sequenced within a study of technical replicates of blood from a few donors. Germline-derived CDR1 and CDR2 are SEHNR and FQNEAQ (reference sequence). This CDR3 is 16 amino acids long. The trim removed 3 bases at V and 8 bases at J, leaving 10 bases unmatched. Method: immunoSEQ multiplex PCR; TCRdb's copy keeps in-frame clones and lacks some. The sample comprises 85,000 to 100,000 clones, 95% of which are singletons, and around 0.21% rests with the top ten. What was sequenced was T cells isolated from PBMCs. The sequence came from a human donor in good health. The chain couples TRBV7-9 to TRBJ1-2; 12 bases match TRBD1. CDR3 protein: CASSLPLLGQGAGYTF. The CDR3 DNA sequence: TGTGCCAGCAGCTTGCCCCTCTTGGGACAGGGGGCCGGCTACACCTTC.